This T cell receptor (beta chain) was recorded in a study of shared clonotypes between healthy human individuals. The study drew all its donors from Caucasian adults living in Nashville, Tennessee. CD4+ cells underwent separation, giving CD45RA+ naive and CD45RA-negative memory subsets. In the source study's methods: ImmunoSEQ only sent back junction sequences with no quality scores, so filtering was done differently. TCRdb's table, derived via immunoSEQ multiplex PCR, lists solely in-frame clones and lacks some. The D gene and trimming were derived from the DNA, and the V and J assignments and clone size from that table. This sample has 2 million to 2.5 million clones, with 85% to 95% found just once. Germline CDR1 reads MNHEY; CDR2 reads SVGAGI. The CDR3 extends over 13 amino acids. Trimming removed 7 bases from V and 0 bases from J, with 10 bases in between.

The sequencing sample was made of naive CD4+ T cells from PBMCs. Subset noted: CD45RA+ positively selected. The receptor was isolated from a man aged 18 to 30 in good health. Some clones in this sample may be carry-over from other donors' samples. This rearrangement joins TRBV6-5 to TRBJ2-7; D call uncertain. CDR3 protein: CASMATNSYEQYF. CDR3 DNA: TGTGCCAGCATGGCTACAAACTCCTACGAGCAGTACTTC.